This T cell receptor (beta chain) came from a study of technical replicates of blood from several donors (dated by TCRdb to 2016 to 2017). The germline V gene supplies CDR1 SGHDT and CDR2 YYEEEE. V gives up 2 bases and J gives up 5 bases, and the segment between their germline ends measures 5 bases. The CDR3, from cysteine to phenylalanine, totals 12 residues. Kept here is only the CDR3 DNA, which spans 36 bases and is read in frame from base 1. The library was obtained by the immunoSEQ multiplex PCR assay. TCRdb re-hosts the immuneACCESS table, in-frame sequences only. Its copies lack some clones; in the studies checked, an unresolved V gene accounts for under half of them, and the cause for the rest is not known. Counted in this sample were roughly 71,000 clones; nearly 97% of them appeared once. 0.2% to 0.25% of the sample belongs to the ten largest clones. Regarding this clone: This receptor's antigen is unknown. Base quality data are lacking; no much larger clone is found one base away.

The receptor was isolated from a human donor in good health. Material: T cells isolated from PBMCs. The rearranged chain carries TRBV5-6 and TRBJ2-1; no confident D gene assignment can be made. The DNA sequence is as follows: TGTGCCAGCAGCTTAGCAAACAATGAGCAGTTCTTC. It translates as CASSLANNEQFF.